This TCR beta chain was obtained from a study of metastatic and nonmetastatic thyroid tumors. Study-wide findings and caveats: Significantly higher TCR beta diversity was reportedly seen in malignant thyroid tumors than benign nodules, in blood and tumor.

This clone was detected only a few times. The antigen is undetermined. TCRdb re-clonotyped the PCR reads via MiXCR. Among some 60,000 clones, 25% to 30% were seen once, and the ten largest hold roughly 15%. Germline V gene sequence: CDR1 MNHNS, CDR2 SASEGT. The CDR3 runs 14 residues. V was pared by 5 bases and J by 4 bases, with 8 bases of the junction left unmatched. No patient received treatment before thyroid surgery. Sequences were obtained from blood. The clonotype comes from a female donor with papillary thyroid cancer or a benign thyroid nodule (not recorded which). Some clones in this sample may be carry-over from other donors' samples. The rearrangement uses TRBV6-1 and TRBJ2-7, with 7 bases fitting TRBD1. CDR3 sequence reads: CASSLRDSDYEQYF. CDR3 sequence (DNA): TGTGCCAGCAGTCTCAGGGACAGCGATTACGAGCAGTACTTC.